A single T cell receptor beta chain is shown here with its context. This entry comes from a study of T cells in Graves' hyperthyroidism and ophthalmopathy. The wider study: Peripheral blood sampling occurred at initial diagnosis, before any treatment.

Stability of Graves' hyperthyroidism was defined as absent ophthalmopathy progression within 18 months. The TCR beta CDR3 regions underwent amplification using RNA transcripts as the source. TCR CDR3 underwent first-round RT-PCR with the HTBI primer set. TCRdb reprocessed the multiplex PCR reads via MiXCR and lists one record per CDR3 protein. Among about 340,000 distinct CDR3 sequences listed, around 23% were seen once. The clonotype originates from a woman in her forties or fifties with Graves' hyperthyroidism. The sequenced sample was blood.

The CDR3 reads CASHMGGSETQYF. As DNA, the CDR3 is TGCGCCAGCCACATGGGGGGCTCGGAGACCCAGTACTTC. The rearrangement joins TRBV5-1 to TRBJ2-5, with D possibly being TRBD1 or TRBD2 (6 bases each). Germline loops: CDR1 SGHRS, CDR2 YFSETQ. V lost 7 bases and J 5 bases, leaving 15 bases between the germline ends. This CDR3 has 13 amino acids. Combining the CDR3 with reference TRBV5-1 and TRBJ2-5 gives the whole variable domain KAGVTQTPRYLIKTRGQQVTLSCSPISGHRSVSWYQQTPGQGLQFLFEYFSETQRNKGNFPGRFSGRQFSNSRSEMNVSTLELGDSALYLCASHMGGSETQYFGPGTRLLVL.